This T cell receptor beta chain originates from a study of T-cell reconstitution after alpha-beta-depleted transplantation in children. Whole-study findings and limits: At one year after transplant, newly produced T cells mostly accounted for T-cell counts and diversity.

V lost 0 bases and J lost 2, with 12 bases in between. The CDR3 loop spans 16 amino acids. Germline V gene sequence: CDR1 SGHRS, CDR2 YFSETQ. Unique molecular identifiers were incorporated during preparation of the TCRbeta library. TCRdb reanalysed the PCR reads using MiXCR and keeps one entry per CDR3 protein. The sample holds 750,000 to 950,000 distinct CDR3 sequences, roughly 15% seen once. As for this clonotype: Its matching antigen is unknown.

Sequenced here: PBMCs, mostly from graft donor cells, sampled 360 days after TCRalphabeta/CD19-depleted stem cell transplant. The clonotype was recovered from a male patient between 5 and 17 years old who had a stem cell transplant for acute lymphoblastic leukemia, so the T cells may come from the graft donor. This sequence joins TRBV5-1 and TRBJ2-4; tentative D call: TRBD1 (6 bases). The CDR3 reads CASSLGTGQTKNIQYF. CDR3 in DNA: TGCGCCAGCAGCTTGGGCACAGGGCAAACCAAAAACATTCAGTACTTC.